These 11 T cell receptor beta chains were all obtained from the same sample, sequenced in a study of blood T cell repertoires in COVID-19. Assay used: immunoSEQ multiplex PCR; TCRdb lists only in-frame clones, some missing. The sample gives around 41,000 clones, about 89% of which show up once; 15% to 18% is in the top ten. Sequencing used peripheral blood. Every receptor here comes from a woman aged 25 to 45 in a cohort sampled during active COVID-19.

This clone was seen only a few times. This rearrangement joins TRBV7-2 to TRBJ1-1, with a tentative D call TRBD1 (6 bases). V shed 7 bases and J shed 0 bases, with 9 bases lying between them. Germline V lookup: CDR1 SGHTA, CDR2 FQGNSA. This CDR3 contains 13 residues. The DNA of the CDR3 is TGTGCCAGCAAAACAGGGATGAACACTGAAGCTTTCTTT. Its translation: CASKTGMNTEAFF.

V usage is TRBV6-6 and J usage is TRBJ2-7; 7 positions agree with TRBD1. Germline CDR1 MNHNY, CDR2 SVGAGI (reference sequence). CDR3 size: 16 residues. The V segment lost 0 bases and the J segment 2 bases; nucleotides outside the gene matches: 7. The CDR3 reads CASSYSPTGQPYEQYF. The CDR3 DNA is TGTGCCAGCAGTTACTCGCCGACAGGGCAGCCCTACGAGCAGTACTTC.

This chain joins TRBV28 and TRBJ2-7; 10 bases align to TRBD2. CDR1 is MDHEN, CDR2 SYDVKM, per germline. Losses at the gene ends were 7 bases for V and 2 bases for J; bases not matched to a gene: 8. CDR3 length: 15 amino acids. The CDR3 sequence is CASTPALAGAYEQYF. CDR3 nucleotides: TGTGCCAGCACCCCCGCCCTAGCGGGGGCCTACGAGCAGTACTTC.

The V gene is TRBV5-4, the J gene TRBJ1-3; D is possibly TRBD1 (5 bases). The V and J ends lost 0 bases and 3 bases respectively, with 10 bases between them. CDR1 is SGHNT, CDR2 YYREEE, per germline (reference sequence). This CDR3 contains 15 residues. CDR3 region: CASSLGGGVGNTIYF. Written as DNA, the CDR3 is TGTGCCAGCAGCTTGGGGGGGGGAGTTGGAAACACCATATATTTT.

The chain carries TRBV27 and TRBJ2-3, with 10 bases identical to TRBD2. The germline V gene encodes CDR1 MNHEY and CDR2 SMNVEV (reference sequence). V was pared by 6 bases and J by 3 bases, with 9 bases of the junction left unmatched. The CDR3 runs 16 residues. The CDR3 DNA sequence: TGTGCCAGCAGGACTCTAGCGGGAGTTAGGACAGATACGCAGTATTTT. Translation: CASRTLAGVRTDTQYF.

The rearrangement joins TRBV24-1 to TRBJ1-5, with 8 bases aligning to TRBD1. This CDR3 is 16 amino acids long. Germline V lookup: CDR1 KGHDR, CDR2 SFDVKD. Trimming cost V 4 bases and J 6 bases; bases outside gene matches: 10. The CDR3 DNA reads as TGTGCCACCAGTGACCCCGGACAGGGTTCTACTCAGCCCCAGCATTTT. Residues: CATSDPGQGSTQPQHF.

The chain has TRBV5-1 and TRBJ2-7; 9 bases fit TRBD2. The CDR3 covers 15 residues. The V segment lost 5 bases and the J segment 0 bases; nucleotides outside the gene matches: 6. Germline CDR1 reads SGHRS; CDR2 reads YFSETQ. CDR3 sequence: CASRTGTSTSYEQYF. Written as DNA, the CDR3 is TGCGCCAGCAGGACCGGGACTAGCACCTCCTACGAGCAGTACTTC.

The V and J genes are TRBV2 and TRBJ1-5, with D tentatively TRBD1 (5 bases). V was trimmed by 6 bases and J by 11 bases, leaving 23 bases between them. From germline, CDR1 is SNHLY and CDR2 FYNNEI. The CDR3 has 15 residues. The CDR3 DNA reads as TGTGCCAGCAGCCCCAATCAGGTCCACTCGGGGGCCCAGCATTTT. It yields the protein CASSPNQVHSGAQHF.

This clone has a single count. This rearrangement joins TRBV2 to TRBJ2-3, with 9 bases aligning to TRBD2. CDR3 length equals 16 residues. Germline V gene sequence: CDR1 SNHLY, CDR2 FYNNEI. The V and J ends lost 2 bases and 12 bases, in that order; junction bases with no gene match: 15. As DNA, the CDR3 is TGTGCCAGCAGTGAAAATCGACTAGCGGCATATAGGGCACAGTATTTT. Protein product: CASSENRLAAYRAQYF.

The chain combines TRBV5-6 with TRBJ1-1; TRBD1 is a possible D gene (6 bases). CDR1 SGHDT and CDR2 YYEEEE come from the germline V gene. V shed 4 bases and J shed 4 bases, with 17 bases lying between them. This CDR3 has 15 residues. CDR3 region: CASSPLGGAGTEAFF. In DNA form, the CDR3 reads TGTGCCAGCAGCCCCCTTGGGGGCGCGGGCACTGAAGCTTTCTTT. The complete variable domain, with remaining parts taken from reference TRBV5-6 and TRBJ1-1, reads DAGVTQSPTHLIKTRGQQVTLRCSPKSGHDTVSWYQQALGQGPQFIFQYYEEEERQRGNFPDRFSGHQFPNYSSELNVNALLLGDSALYLCASSPLGGAGTEAFFGQGTRLTVV.

This chain links TRBV18 with TRBJ2-7; TRBD2 matches 9 bases. V lost 0 bases to trimming and J lost 4 bases; unmatched junction nucleotides: 1. The CDR3 consists of 14 residues. Germline CDR1 and CDR2: KGHSH and LQKENI. The CDR3 DNA is TGTGCCAGCTCACCACCGGGACTAGCATACGAGCAGTACTTC. It specifies CASSPPGLAYEQYF.